What follows are 8 T cell receptor beta chains derived from one specimen sequenced in a study of T cell responses to AZD1222 COVID-19 vaccine. TCRdb's table, derived via immunoSEQ multiplex PCR, lists solely in-frame clones and lacks some. The sample lists 150,000 to 180,000 clones, about 87% occurring once. This specimen was peripheral blood, taken on day 0 of AZD1222 vaccination. Every receptor here comes from an adult in good health.

V usage is TRBV27 and J usage is TRBJ1-2; 7 nucleotides line up with TRBD1. This CDR3 region has 15 residues. The V and J ends lost 6 bases and 4 bases, in that order; junction bases with no gene match: 11. CDR1 MNHEY and CDR2 SMNVEV come from the germline V gene (reference sequence). The CDR3 nucleotides read TGTGCCAGCAGCGACAGGGTCTCGTCAGGCTATGGCTACACCTTC. Protein sequence: CASSDRVSSGYGYTF.

The genes are TRBV2 and TRBJ1-2, with no clear D. Trimming pared 5 bases from V and 2 bases from J, leaving 3 bases between. The CDR3 is 11 amino acids. The germline V gene has CDR1 SNHLY and CDR2 FYNNEI. The CDR3 sequence is CASSMNYGYTF. CDR3 DNA sequence: TGTGCCAGCAGTATGAACTATGGCTACACCTTC.

V usage is TRBV4-2 and J usage is TRBJ2-3; 13 nucleotides agree with TRBD2. With 1 base clipped from V and 9 bases from J, the junction kept 10 bases outside the gene matches. The CDR3 sequence is 17 residues long. Germline V gene data show CDR1 as LGHNA and CDR2 as YNFKEQ. DNA of the CDR3: TGTGCCAGCAGCCAAGCACTAGCGGGGGGGCGGGAAGGCACGCAGTATTTT. Translation: CASSQALAGGREGTQYF.

A word on this clone: This same CDR3 is encoded by further DNA sequences in the sample. The J gene is TRBJ2-1, the V gene TRBV10-3, with 7 bases aligning to TRBD1. Germline trimming cut 2 bases from V and 4 bases from J; bases unmatched to any gene: 2. This CDR3 contains 14 residues. Per germline, CDR1 ENHRY and CDR2 SYGVKD. In DNA, the CDR3 is TGTGCCATCAGTGAGGGACAGGCTTACAATGAGCAGTTCTTC. It yields the protein CAISEGQAYNEQFF.

CDR3 bases: TGCGCCAGCAGCCAAGATGGAAGGGGGTACGAGCAGTACTTC. This encodes CASSQDGRGYEQYF. This chain joins TRBV4-1 and TRBJ2-7; D may be TRBD1 (6 bases). Germline CDR1 is MGHRA and CDR2 is YSYEKL. Trimming took 0 bases from V and 4 from J, leaving 10 bases between them. The CDR3 has 14 amino acids.

The rearrangement links TRBV27 to TRBJ2-7; 7 bases map to TRBD2. Germline CDR1 MNHEY, CDR2 SMNVEV (reference sequence). After removal of 5 bases from V and 7 bases from J, the junction contained 11 bases not matched to a gene. CDR3 length: 14 amino acids. For the CDR3, the DNA is TGTGCCAGCAGTCCCCGAGGGACGGGGGGTGAGCAGTACTTC. The encoded protein is CASSPRGTGGEQYF.

The rearrangement links TRBV10-3 to TRBJ1-2; D ambiguous. The CDR3 is 13 residues long. Germline V gene data show CDR1 as ENHRY and CDR2 as SYGVKD. The V end lost 4 bases, the J end lost 8 bases, and 14 bases lay between the germline ends. The CDR3 loop reads CAISGNSNGGYTF. The CDR3 DNA reads TGTGCCATCAGTGGGAATTCGAACGGGGGCTACACCTTC.

J is TRBJ1-1 and V is TRBV7-9; 9 bases are a match to TRBD1. This CDR3 comprises 14 residues. Germline CDR1 SEHNR, CDR2 FQNEAQ (reference sequence). After removal of 6 bases from V and 6 bases from J, the junction contained 8 bases not matched to a gene. Written as DNA, the CDR3 is TGTGCCAGCAGTTCGGGACAGGGTAAATCTGAAGCTTTCTTT. The encoded protein is CASSSGQGKSEAFF. The complete variable domain, with remaining parts taken from reference TRBV7-9 and TRBJ1-1, reads DTGVSQNPRHKITKRGQNVTFRCDPISEHNRLYWYRQTLGQGPEFLTYFQNEAQLEKSRLLSDRFSAERPKGSFSTLEIQRTEQGDSAMYLCASSSGQGKSEAFFGQGTRLTVV.